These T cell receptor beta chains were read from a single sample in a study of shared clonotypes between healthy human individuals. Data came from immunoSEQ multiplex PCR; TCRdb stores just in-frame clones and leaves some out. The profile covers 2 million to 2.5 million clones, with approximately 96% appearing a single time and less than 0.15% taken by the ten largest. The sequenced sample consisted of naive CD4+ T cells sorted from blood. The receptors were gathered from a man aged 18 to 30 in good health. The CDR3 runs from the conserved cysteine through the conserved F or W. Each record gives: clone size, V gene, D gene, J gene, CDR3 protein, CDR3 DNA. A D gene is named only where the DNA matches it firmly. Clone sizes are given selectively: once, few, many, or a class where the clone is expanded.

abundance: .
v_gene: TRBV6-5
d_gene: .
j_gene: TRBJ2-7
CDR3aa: CASSYLPTYEQYF
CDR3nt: TGTGCCAGCAGTTACTTACCGACCTACGAGCAGTACTTC

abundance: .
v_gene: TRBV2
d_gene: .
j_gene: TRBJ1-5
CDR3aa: CASSLDGENQPQHF
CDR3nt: TGTGCCAGCAGCCTAGACGGAGAGAATCAGCCCCAGCATTTT

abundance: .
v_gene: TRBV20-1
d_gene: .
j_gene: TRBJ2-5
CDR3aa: CSASPSETQYF
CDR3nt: TGCAGTGCTAGTCCCTCAGAGACCCAGTACTTC

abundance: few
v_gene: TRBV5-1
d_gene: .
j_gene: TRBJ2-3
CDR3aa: CASSDTDTQYF
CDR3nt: TGCGCCAGCAGCGACACAGATACGCAGTATTTT

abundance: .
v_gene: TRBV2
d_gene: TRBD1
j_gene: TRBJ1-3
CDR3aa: CASSEGKTNRGPGNTIYF
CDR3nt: TGTGCCAGCAGTGAAGGCAAGACAAACAGGGGGCCTGGAAACACCATATATTTT

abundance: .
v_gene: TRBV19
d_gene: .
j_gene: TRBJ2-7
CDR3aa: CASSIEAGGTYEQYF
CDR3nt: TGTGCCAGTAGTATAGAGGCAGGGGGGACCTACGAGCAGTACTTC

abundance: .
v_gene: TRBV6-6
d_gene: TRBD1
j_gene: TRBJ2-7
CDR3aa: CASSYYQGAIDEQYF
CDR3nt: TGTGCCAGCAGTTACTACCAGGGGGCGATCGACGAGCAGTACTTC

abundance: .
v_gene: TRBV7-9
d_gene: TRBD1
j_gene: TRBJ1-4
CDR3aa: CASSPGTAANEKLFF
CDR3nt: TGTGCCAGCAGCCCCGGGACAGCAGCTAATGAAAAACTGTTTTTT

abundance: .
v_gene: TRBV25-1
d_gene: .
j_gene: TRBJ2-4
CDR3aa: CASSDLQLAENIQYF
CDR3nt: TGTGCCAGCAGTGACTTACAGCTAGCCGAAAACATTCAGTACTTC

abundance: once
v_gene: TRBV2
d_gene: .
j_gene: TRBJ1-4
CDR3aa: CASSDERAGNKFF
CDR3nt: TGTGCCAGCAGCGATGAACGGGCGGGGAATAAGTTTTTT

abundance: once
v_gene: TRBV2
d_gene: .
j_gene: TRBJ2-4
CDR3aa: CASGSDSSKNIQYF
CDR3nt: TGTGCCAGCGGGAGCGACAGTTCCAAAAACATTCAGTACTTC

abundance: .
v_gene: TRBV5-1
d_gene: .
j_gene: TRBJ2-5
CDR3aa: CASSLADGAKETQYF
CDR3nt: TGCGCCAGCAGCTTGGCCGACGGGGCTAAAGAGACCCAGTACTTC

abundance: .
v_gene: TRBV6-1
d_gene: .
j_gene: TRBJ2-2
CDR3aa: CASSERLTGELFF
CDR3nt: TGTGCCAGCAGTGAACGGCTCACCGGGGAGCTGTTTTTT

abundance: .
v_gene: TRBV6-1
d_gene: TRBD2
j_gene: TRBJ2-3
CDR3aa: CASSGGLAGAADTQYF
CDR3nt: TGTGCCAGCAGTGGGGGACTAGCGGGAGCGGCTGATACGCAGTATTTT

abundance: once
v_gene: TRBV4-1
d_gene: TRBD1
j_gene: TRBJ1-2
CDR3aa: CASSLLYRGPEGYTF
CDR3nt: TGCGCCAGCAGCCTACTATACAGGGGGCCGGAGGGCTACACCTTC

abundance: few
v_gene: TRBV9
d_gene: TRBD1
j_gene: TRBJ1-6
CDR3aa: CASSVEQGSSPLHF
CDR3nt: TGTGCCAGCAGCGTAGAACAGGGGAGTTCACCCCTCCACTTT

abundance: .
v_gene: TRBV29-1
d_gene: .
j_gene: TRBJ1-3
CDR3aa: CSAMDPNSGNTIYF
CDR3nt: TGCAGCGCCATGGACCCTAACTCTGGAAACACCATATATTTT

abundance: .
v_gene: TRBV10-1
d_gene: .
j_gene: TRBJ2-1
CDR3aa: CASSGSNRYNEQFF
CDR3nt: TGCGCCAGCAGTGGTTCGAACAGATACAATGAGCAGTTCTTC

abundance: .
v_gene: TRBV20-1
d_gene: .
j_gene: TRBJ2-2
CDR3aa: CSAMEDGELFF
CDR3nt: TGCAGTGCTATGGAGGACGGGGAGCTGTTTTTT

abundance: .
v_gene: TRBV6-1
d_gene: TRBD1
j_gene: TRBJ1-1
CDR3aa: CASSRQGMNTEAFF
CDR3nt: TGTGCCAGCAGCAGACAGGGAATGAACACTGAAGCTTTCTTT

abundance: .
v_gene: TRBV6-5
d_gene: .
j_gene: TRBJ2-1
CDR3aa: CASSYSRGYEQFF
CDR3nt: TGTGCCAGCAGTTACTCGCGGGGCTATGAGCAGTTCTTC

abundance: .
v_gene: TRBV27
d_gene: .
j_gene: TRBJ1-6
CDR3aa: CASSPRGSYNSPLHF
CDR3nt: TGTGCCAGCAGCCCCAGGGGTTCCTATAATTCACCCCTCCACTTT

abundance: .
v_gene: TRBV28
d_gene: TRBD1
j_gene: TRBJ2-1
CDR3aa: CASSLKSWTGNPWQFF
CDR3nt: TGTGCCAGCAGTTTGAAGTCTTGGACAGGGAATCCCTGGCAGTTCTTC

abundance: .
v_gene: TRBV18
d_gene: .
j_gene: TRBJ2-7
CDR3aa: CASSLGTLSSYEQYF
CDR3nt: TGTGCCAGCTCACTCGGGACACTTAGCTCCTACGAGCAGTACTTC

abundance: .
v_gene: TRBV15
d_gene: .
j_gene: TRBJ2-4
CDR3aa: CATSIVGRDKNIQYF
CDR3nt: TGTGCCACCTCTATCGTGGGGCGCGACAAAAACATTCAGTACTTC

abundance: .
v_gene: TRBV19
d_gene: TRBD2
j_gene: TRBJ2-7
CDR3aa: CASAQAGGTYEQYF
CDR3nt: TGTGCCAGTGCTCAAGCGGGAGGGACCTACGAGCAGTACTTC

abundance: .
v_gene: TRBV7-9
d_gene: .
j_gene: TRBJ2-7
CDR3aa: CASCRVPYEQYF
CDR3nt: TGTGCCAGCTGTCGAGTACCCTACGAGCAGTACTTC

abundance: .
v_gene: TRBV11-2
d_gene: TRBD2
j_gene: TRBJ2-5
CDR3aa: CASNGTSGQETQYF
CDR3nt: TGTGCCAGCAACGGGACTAGCGGCCAAGAGACCCAGTACTTC

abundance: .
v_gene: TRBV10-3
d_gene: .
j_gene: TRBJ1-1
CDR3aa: CAIRRQANTEAFF
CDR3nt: TGTGCCATCAGGCGTCAGGCGAACACTGAAGCTTTCTTT

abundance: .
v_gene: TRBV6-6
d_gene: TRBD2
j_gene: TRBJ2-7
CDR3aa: CASSWDYNAGEQYF
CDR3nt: TGTGCCAGCAGCTGGGACTACAACGCCGGGGAGCAGTACTTC

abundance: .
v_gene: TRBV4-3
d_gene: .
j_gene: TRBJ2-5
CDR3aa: CASSQGKTQYF
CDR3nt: TGCGCCAGCAGCCAGGGAAAGACCCAGTACTTC

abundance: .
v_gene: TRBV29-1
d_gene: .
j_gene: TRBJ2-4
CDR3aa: CSVEPITKNIQYF
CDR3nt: TGCAGCGTTGAACCCATTACCAAAAACATTCAGTACTTC

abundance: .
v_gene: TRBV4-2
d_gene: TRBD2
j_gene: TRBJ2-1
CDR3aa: CASSRIGTSGHLYNEQFF
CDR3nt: TGTGCCAGCAGCCGGATAGGGACTAGCGGTCACCTCTACAATGAGCAGTTCTTC

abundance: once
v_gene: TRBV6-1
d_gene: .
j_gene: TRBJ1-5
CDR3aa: CASQGGRNQPQHF
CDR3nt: TGTGCCAGCCAAGGGGGTCGGAATCAGCCCCAGCATTTT

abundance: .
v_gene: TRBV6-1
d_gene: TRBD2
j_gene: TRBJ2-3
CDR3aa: CASRLAGTADTQYF
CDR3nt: TGTGCCAGCAGGTTAGCGGGGACGGCAGATACGCAGTATTTT

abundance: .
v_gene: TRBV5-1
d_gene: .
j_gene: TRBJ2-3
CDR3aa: CASSLEQRSTDTQYF
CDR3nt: TGCGCCAGCAGCTTGGAACAGAGAAGCACAGATACGCAGTATTTT

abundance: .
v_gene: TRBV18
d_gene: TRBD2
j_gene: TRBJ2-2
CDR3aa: CASSQLSGRTRNTGELFF
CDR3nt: TGTGCCAGCTCCCAGCTTAGCGGGAGAACTAGGAACACCGGGGAGCTGTTTTTT

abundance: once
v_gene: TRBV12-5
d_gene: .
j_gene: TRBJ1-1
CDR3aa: CASGLGGKNTEAFF
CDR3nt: TGTGCTAGTGGTTTGGGGGGAAAGAACACTGAAGCTTTCTTT

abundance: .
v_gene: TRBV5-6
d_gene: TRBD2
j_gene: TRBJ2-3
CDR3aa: CASSLSSGADTQYF
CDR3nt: TGTGCCAGCAGCTTGTCCAGCGGGGCAGATACGCAGTATTTT

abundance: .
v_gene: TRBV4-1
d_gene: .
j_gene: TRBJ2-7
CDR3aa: CASSLWNTGSEEQYF
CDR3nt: TGCGCCAGCAGCCTGTGGAATACAGGATCAGAGGAGCAGTACTTC

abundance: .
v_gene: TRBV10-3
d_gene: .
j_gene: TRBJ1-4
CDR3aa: CAISGGRGNEKLFF
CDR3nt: TGTGCCATCAGTGGCGGGAGAGGTAATGAAAAACTGTTTTTT

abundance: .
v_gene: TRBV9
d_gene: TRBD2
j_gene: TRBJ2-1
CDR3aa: CASSPPLGRAGRNEQFF
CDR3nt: TGTGCCAGCAGCCCGCCGTTAGGTCGAGCGGGAAGGAATGAGCAGTTCTTC

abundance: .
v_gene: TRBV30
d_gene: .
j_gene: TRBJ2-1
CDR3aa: CAWSVRQGAYNEQFF
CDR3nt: TGTGCCTGGAGTGTCAGGCAGGGTGCGTACAATGAGCAGTTCTTC

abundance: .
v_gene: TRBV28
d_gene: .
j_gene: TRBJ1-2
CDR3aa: CASRDDSNGYTF
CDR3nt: TGTGCCAGCAGAGATGACAGTAATGGCTACACCTTC

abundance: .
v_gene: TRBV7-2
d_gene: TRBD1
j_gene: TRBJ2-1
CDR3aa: CASSLTRTGRSVGQFF
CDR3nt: TGTGCCAGCAGCTTGACCCGGACAGGCCGCTCGGTGGGGCAGTTCTTC